Each of the 5 T cell receptor beta chains below was sequenced from the same sample in a study of vaccination and CD4 T cells after COVID-19 (dated 2022 in TCRdb). What this sample's treatment or condition label stands for: approximately nine-day PBMC culture with coronavirus spike peptide pools or control peptides (ViraFEST assay). Library preparation employed PCR. Reads for this sample came from an Illumina iSeq 100. DNA from cultured CD4+ T cells underwent TCR sequencing with the Oncomine TCR Beta short-read assay at the Johns Hopkins FTIC core. TCRdb reprocessed the public reads (quality trimming at Q25 with fastp, clone calling with MiXCR) and kept in-frame beta chains. All rows with the same CDR3 protein become a single entry with the most common DNA and genes. This sample lists nearly 25,000 distinct CDR3 sequences; about 60% were detected once. The ten largest make up about 7.8% of the sample.

Antigens of these TCRs are unknown. What was sequenced was CD4+ T cells from blood, cultured in vitro. The receptors derive from a human donor who had recovered from COVID-19.

This chain connects TRBV28 to TRBJ1-5; 7 bases are a match to TRBD1. The germline V gene has CDR1 MDHEN and CDR2 SYDVKM. The CDR3 extends over 15 amino acids. V trimming: 3 bases; J trimming: 1 base; junction bases outside the gene matches: 3. DNA for the CDR3: TGTGCCAGCAGTTTCGACAGGGTGAGCAATCAGCCCCAGCATTTT. Translating gives CASSFDRVSNQPQHF.

This chain joins TRBV7-9 and TRBJ1-6; 7 nucleotides line up with TRBD1. Germline values: CDR1 SEHNR, CDR2 FQNEAQ (reference sequence). This CDR3 spans 13 amino acids. V lost 8 bases, J lost 6 bases, and 4 bases stayed unmatched. In nucleotides, the CDR3 is TGTGCCAGCGGGACAGATAGTAATTCACCCCTCCACTTT. Encoded protein: CASGTDSNSPLHF.

The chain uses TRBV21-1 and TRBJ2-2; the table's D call, TRBD1, was not checked against the DNA. TRBV21-1 is an annotated pseudogene. This CDR3 has 13 residues. This chain's CDR3 is CASGGGDTGELFF. The CDR3 DNA reads as TGTGCCAGCGGGGGGGGAGACACCGGGGAGCTGTTTTTT.

The V and J genes are TRBV9 and TRBJ2-1; 8 bases align to TRBD2. The CDR3 length is 14 residues. Germline values: CDR1 SGDLS, CDR2 YYNGEE. Trimming removed 4 bases from V and 8 bases from J; junction bases left unmatched: 8. DNA for the CDR3: TGTGCCAGCAGCCCCCGGGGGGGCACGGATGAGCAGTTCTTC. Translating it yields CASSPRGGTDEQFF.

This clonotype was observed a few times. The chain uses TRBV20-1 and TRBJ1-2; D gene unclear. The ends were cut back, 0 bases at V and 4 bases at J, with 18 bases in the middle. This CDR3 is built from 16 residues. Germline CDR1 DFQATT, CDR2 SNEGSKA (reference sequence). CDR3 region: CSARDPVPRVGYGYTF. The CDR3 DNA is TGCAGTGCTAGAGATCCAGTTCCAAGGGTAGGCTATGGCTACACCTTC.